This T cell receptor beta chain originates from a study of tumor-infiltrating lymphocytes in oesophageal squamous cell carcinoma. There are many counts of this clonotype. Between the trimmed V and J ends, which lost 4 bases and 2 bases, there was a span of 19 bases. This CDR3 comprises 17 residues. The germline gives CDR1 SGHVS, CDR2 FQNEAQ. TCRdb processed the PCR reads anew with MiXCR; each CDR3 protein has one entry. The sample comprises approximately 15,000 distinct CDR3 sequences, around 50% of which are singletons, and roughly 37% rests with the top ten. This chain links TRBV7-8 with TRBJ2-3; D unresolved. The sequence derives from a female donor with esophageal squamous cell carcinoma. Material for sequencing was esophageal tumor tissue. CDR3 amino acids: CASSSRAFARSTDTQYF. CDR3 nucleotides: TGTGCCAGCAGCTCCCGGGCATTCGCGCGGTCCACAGATACGCAGTATTTT. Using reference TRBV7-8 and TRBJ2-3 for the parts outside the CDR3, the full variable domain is GAGVSQSPRYKVAKRGQDVALRCDPISGHVSLFWYQQALGQGPEFLTYFQNEAQLDKSGLPSDRFFAERPEGSVSTLKIQRTQQEDSAVYLCASSSRAFARSTDTQYFGPGTRLTVL.